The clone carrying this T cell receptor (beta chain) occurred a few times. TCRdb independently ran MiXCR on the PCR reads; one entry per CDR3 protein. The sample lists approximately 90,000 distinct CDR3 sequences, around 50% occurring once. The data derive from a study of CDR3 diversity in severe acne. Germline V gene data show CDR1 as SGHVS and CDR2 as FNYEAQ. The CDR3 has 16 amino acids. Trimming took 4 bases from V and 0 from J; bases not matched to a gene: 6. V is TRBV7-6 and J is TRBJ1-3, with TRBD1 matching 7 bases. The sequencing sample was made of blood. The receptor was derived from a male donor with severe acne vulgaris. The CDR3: CASSSQGSSSGNTIYF. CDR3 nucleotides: TGTGCCAGCAGCTCACAGGGGAGTTCCTCTGGAAACACCATATATTTT.